This T cell receptor (beta chain) was obtained from a study of shared clonotypes between healthy human individuals. Trimming took off 6 bases at V and 9 bases at J, with 18 bases between the two ends. CDR3 length: 14 residues. Germline CDR1 reads MNHNS; CDR2 reads SASEGT. This clone was counted a few times. Its target is not known. Measured with immunoSEQ multiplex PCR; TCRdb has only the in-frame clones, and not every one. Among about 2.4 million clones listed, more than 85% were seen once. Study results and caveats: Blood was the sole source, and tissue repertoires probably differ.

The chain recombines TRBV6-1 with TRBJ2-1; tentatively, D is TRBD1 (6 bases). This TCR came from a man aged 18 to 29 in good health. Some clones in this sample may be carry-over from other donors' samples. The specimen was naive CD4+ T cells from PBMCs. Described subset: CD45RA+ positively selected. CDR3 nucleotides: TGTGCCAGCAGATCGGTGGGGGCAGGGAGTGAGCAGTTCTTC. Translating gives CASRSVGAGSEQFF.